A selection of T cell receptor beta chains follows, all from one sample in a study of Graves' ophthalmopathy and Graves' hyperthyroidism. TCRdb recomputed calls from the multiplex PCR reads with MiXCR, one row per CDR3 protein. Here the sample spans some 160,000 distinct CDR3 sequences, around 40% being singletons. The sequencing input was peripheral blood. The receptors here all came from a man aged 25-45 years with Graves' ophthalmopathy. Each CDR3 is given with its conserved first and last residue. Each record gives: clone size, V gene, D gene, J gene, CDR3 protein, CDR3 DNA. The D gene is left open where the match is weak. Not all rows give a size; the values are once, few, many and, for expanded clones, a class.

clone size: -; V gene: TRBV11-2; D gene: TRBD2; J gene: TRBJ2-7; CDR3 protein: CASSLGGSGSRYEQYF; CDR3 DNA: TGTGCCAGCAGCTTAGGGGGTAGCGGGAGTCGGTACGAGCAGTACTTC
clone size: -; V gene: TRBV6-5; D gene: -; J gene: TRBJ1-5; CDR3 protein: CASSFLRGQPQHF; CDR3 DNA: TGTGCCAGCAGTTTCCTTCGGGGGCAGCCCCAGCATTTT
clone size: -; V gene: TRBV24-1; D gene: TRBD1; J gene: TRBJ2-7; CDR3 protein: CATSDAGTGGEQYF; CDR3 DNA: TGTGCCACCAGTGATGCGGGGACAGGTGGTGAGCAGTACTTC
clone size: few; V gene: TRBV6-1; D gene: TRBD1; J gene: TRBJ2-5; CDR3 protein: CASSQRQGTQETQYF; CDR3 DNA: TGTGCCAGCAGCCAGCGACAGGGGACCCAAGAGACCCAGTACTTC
clone size: many; V gene: TRBV2; D gene: -; J gene: TRBJ1-3; CDR3 protein: CATLGNKGLNTIYF; CDR3 DNA: TGTGCCACCCTGGGAAACAAGGGACTAAACACCATATATTTT
clone size: many; V gene: TRBV5-1; D gene: -; J gene: TRBJ2-7; CDR3 protein: CASSVRDREQYF; CDR3 DNA: TGCGCCAGCAGCGTTCGCGATAGGGAGCAGTACTTC
clone size: many; V gene: TRBV28; D gene: -; J gene: TRBJ1-6; CDR3 protein: CASIRGSSYNSPLHF; CDR3 DNA: TGTGCCAGTATACGGGGGAGCTCCTATAATTCACCCCTCCACTTT
clone size: many; V gene: TRBV12-3/TRBV12-4; D gene: -; J gene: TRBJ1-2; CDR3 protein: CASSRAPLSYGYTF; CDR3 DNA: TGTGCCAGCAGTAGGGCCCCCCTCAGCTATGGCTACACCTTC
clone size: many; V gene: TRBV5-1; D gene: TRBD1; J gene: TRBJ2-5; CDR3 protein: CASSARQGRIGETQYF; CDR3 DNA: TGCGCCAGCAGCGCCCGACAGGGGAGGATCGGAGAGACCCAGTACTTC
clone size: -; V gene: TRBV7-8; D gene: -; J gene: TRBJ1-3; CDR3 protein: CASSLELLGVLSGNTIYF; CDR3 DNA: TGTGCCAGCAGCTTAGAACTGCTGGGGGTGCTCTCTGGAAACACCATATATTTT
clone size: many; V gene: TRBV9; D gene: TRBD2; J gene: TRBJ2-5; CDR3 protein: CASSVEWSGSGETQYF; CDR3 DNA: TGTGCCAGCAGCGTAGAATGGAGCGGGAGTGGGGAGACCCAGTACTTC
clone size: many; V gene: TRBV2; D gene: TRBD2; J gene: TRBJ2-2; CDR3 protein: CASSEEGGRNTGELFF; CDR3 DNA: TGTGCCAGCAGTGAAGAGGGCGGGAGGAACACCGGGGAGCTGTTTTTT
clone size: many; V gene: TRBV27; D gene: -; J gene: TRBJ1-2; CDR3 protein: CASSSKGRRNYGYTF; CDR3 DNA: TGTGCCAGCAGTTCTAAAGGCCGGAGGAACTATGGCTACACCTTC
clone size: -; V gene: TRBV7-9; D gene: -; J gene: TRBJ1-1; CDR3 protein: CASSYQDTEAFF; CDR3 DNA: TGTGCCAGCAGCTATCAGGACACTGAAGCTTTCTTT
clone size: few; V gene: TRBV28; D gene: -; J gene: TRBJ1-2; CDR3 protein: CASTRGGGYGYTF; CDR3 DNA: TGTGCCAGCACTCGGGGAGGGGGGTATGGCTACACCTTC
clone size: many; V gene: TRBV28; D gene: -; J gene: TRBJ2-5; CDR3 protein: CASSQKREETQYF; CDR3 DNA: TGTGCCAGCAGTCAGAAGCGGGAAGAGACCCAGTACTTC
clone size: -; V gene: TRBV2; D gene: -; J gene: TRBJ2-5; CDR3 protein: CASRRSQETQYF; CDR3 DNA: TGTGCCAGCAGAAGAAGTCAAGAGACCCAGTACTTC
clone size: once; V gene: TRBV12-5; D gene: -; J gene: TRBJ2-7; CDR3 protein: CASEGTGAGYEQYF; CDR3 DNA: TGTGCTAGTGAAGGTACGGGAGCCGGTTACGAGCAGTACTTC
clone size: many; V gene: TRBV20-1; D gene: TRBD2; J gene: TRBJ2-2; CDR3 protein: CSATPPGLAGLGGELFF; CDR3 DNA: TGCAGTGCTACCCCCCCGGGACTAGCGGGACTTGGGGGGGAGCTGTTTTTT
clone size: few; V gene: TRBV6-5; D gene: -; J gene: TRBJ2-7; CDR3 protein: CASSYVADYEQYF; CDR3 DNA: TGTGCCAGCAGTTACGTGGCGGACTACGAGCAGTACTTC
clone size: many; V gene: TRBV7-2; D gene: TRBD2; J gene: TRBJ2-4; CDR3 protein: CASSESGTSGRAGIQYF; CDR3 DNA: TGTGCCAGCAGCGAATCCGGGACTAGCGGGAGGGCCGGCATTCAGTACTTC
clone size: many; V gene: TRBV6-5; D gene: -; J gene: TRBJ1-5; CDR3 protein: CASSSQGEVWSHAHQPQHF; CDR3 DNA: TGTGCCAGCAGTTCCCAGGGTGAGGTTTGGAGTCATGCGCATCAGCCCCAGCATTTT